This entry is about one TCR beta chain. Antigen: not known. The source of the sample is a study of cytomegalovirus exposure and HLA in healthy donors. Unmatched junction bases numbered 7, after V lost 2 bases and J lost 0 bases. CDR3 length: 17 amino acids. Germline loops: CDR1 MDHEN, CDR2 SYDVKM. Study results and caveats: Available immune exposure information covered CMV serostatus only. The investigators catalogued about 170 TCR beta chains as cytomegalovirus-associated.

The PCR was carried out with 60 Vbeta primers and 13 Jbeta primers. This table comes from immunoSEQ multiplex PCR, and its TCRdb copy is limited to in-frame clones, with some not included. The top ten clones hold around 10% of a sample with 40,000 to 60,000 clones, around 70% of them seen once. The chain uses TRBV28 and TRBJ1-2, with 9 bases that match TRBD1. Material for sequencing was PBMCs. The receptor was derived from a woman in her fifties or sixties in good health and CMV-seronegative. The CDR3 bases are TGTGCCAGCAGTTTACGGACTTACAGGGGGCCTAACTATGGCTACACCTTC. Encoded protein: CASSLRTYRGPNYGYTF.